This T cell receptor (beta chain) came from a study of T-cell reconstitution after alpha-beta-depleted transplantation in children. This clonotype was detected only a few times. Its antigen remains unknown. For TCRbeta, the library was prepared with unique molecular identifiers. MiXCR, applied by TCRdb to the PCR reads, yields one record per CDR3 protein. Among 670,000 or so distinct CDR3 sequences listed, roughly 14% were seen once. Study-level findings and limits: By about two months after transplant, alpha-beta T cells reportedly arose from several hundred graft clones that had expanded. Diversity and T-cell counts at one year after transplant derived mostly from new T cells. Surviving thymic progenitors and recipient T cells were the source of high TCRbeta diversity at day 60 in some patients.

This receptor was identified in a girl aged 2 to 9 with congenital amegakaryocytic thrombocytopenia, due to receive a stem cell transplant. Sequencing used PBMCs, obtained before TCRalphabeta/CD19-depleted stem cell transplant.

CDR3 residues: CSANGPFFTDTQYF. CDR3 coding DNA: TGCAGTGCAAACGGACCATTCTTCACAGATACGCAGTATTTT. The chain combines TRBV20-1 with TRBJ2-3; unclear D gene. V lost 6 bases, J lost 2 bases, and 15 bases lay in between. Germline CDR1 is DFQATT and CDR2 is SNEGSKA (reference sequence). The CDR3 consists of 14 residues.